These T cell receptor beta chains were read from a single sample in a study of blood T cell repertoires in COVID-19. The protocol was immunoSEQ multiplex PCR, while the TCRdb copy is restricted to in-frame clones and leaves out a portion. Here the sample spans 200,000 to 250,000 clones, more than 80% being singletons. The specimen sequenced was peripheral blood. These receptors were collected from a man aged 25 to 45 with COVID-19, enrolled during active disease. Each CDR3 is given with its conserved first and last residue. Each record gives: D gene, V gene, J gene, clone size, CDR3 DNA, CDR3 protein. D genes are given only for firm matches. Only some rows state a clone size, as once, few, many or a class for expanded clones.

TRBD1	TRBV9	TRBJ1-1	-	TGTGCCAGCAGCGGAATTCGGACAGGGGGCGGGGGCACTGAAGCTTTCTTT	CASSGIRTGGGGTEAFF
-	TRBV30	TRBJ1-4	-	TGTGCCTGGAGTAAGTTAGAAGAAAAACTGTTTTTT	CAWSKLEEKLFF
-	TRBV18	TRBJ1-5	-	TGTGCCAGCTCACCCCAGGGTGTCGAACAGCCCCAGCATTTT	CASSPQGVEQPQHF
TRBD1	TRBV28	TRBJ2-7	once	TGTGCCAGCAGTTCCCCCCGGACAGGGGGATACGAGCAGTACTTC	CASSSPRTGGYEQYF
-	TRBV6-5	TRBJ1-1	-	TGTGCCAGCAGTTACTCGAGGAAACGTGGGGGCGCTTTCTTT	CASSYSRKRGGAFF
-	TRBV6-5	TRBJ1-2	-	TGTGCCAGCAGTTACTCCTATCTAGATGGCTACACCTTC	CASSYSYLDGYTF
-	TRBV15	TRBJ2-7	-	TGTGCCACCAGCAGAGAGGGCAGGCCCTACGAGCAGTACTTC	CATSREGRPYEQYF
TRBD1	TRBV3-1/TRBV3-2	TRBJ1-1	-	TGTGCCAGCAGCCAAATGTACAGGGGGCTAAAGGACACTGAAGCTTTCTTT	CASSQMYRGLKDTEAFF
-	TRBV7-9	TRBJ1-1	few	TGTGCCAGCAGTCTCACAGGGAACACTGAAGCTTTCTTT	CASSLTGNTEAFF
-	TRBV19	TRBJ2-7	-	TGTGCCAGTAGTATCAGTTCGGGCAGGGCCTACGAGCAGTACTTC	CASSISSGRAYEQYF
TRBD1	TRBV7-9	TRBJ2-7	-	TGTGCCAGCAGCTTAAGGGACAGGGCGTCCTACGAGCAGTACTTC	CASSLRDRASYEQYF
TRBD1	TRBV27	TRBJ2-3	once	TGTGCCAGCAGTTCCTCTCCGGGACAGAGCACAGATACGCAGTATTTT	CASSSSPGQSTDTQYF
TRBD1	TRBV9	TRBJ1-2	-	TGTGCCAGCAGCGCAACCTACAGGGGGCGGGGCTATGGCTACACCTTC	CASSATYRGRGYGYTF
-	TRBV12-3/TRBV12-4	TRBJ1-2	-	TGTGCCAGCACCCCGGGAAACTATGGCTACACCTTC	CASTPGNYGYTF
-	TRBV28	TRBJ1-1	-	TGTGCCAGCAGTTCCCATCAGGGCACTGAAGCTTTCTTT	CASSSHQGTEAFF
TRBD1	TRBV3-1/TRBV3-2	TRBJ2-7	-	TGTGCCAGCAGCCAACAGGGGGCGATGTACTTC	CASSQQGAMYF
TRBD1	TRBV27	TRBJ1-2	-	TGTGCCAGCAGCTTGGTGGGCACAGGGGGCTATGGCTACACCTTC	CASSLVGTGGYGYTF
-	TRBV12-3/TRBV12-4	TRBJ2-7	-	TGTGCCAGCAGTCCTGGACAGTACGAGCAGTACTTC	CASSPGQYEQYF
TRBD1	TRBV27	TRBJ1-2	-	TGTGCCAGCAGTTCATTGGACAGGGTTTCCGGCTACACCTTC	CASSSLDRVSGYTF